Described below is a single T cell receptor beta chain sequence and its context. This same CDR3 is encoded by further DNA sequences in the sample. The data are from a study of cytomegalovirus exposure and HLA in healthy donors. With 5 bases removed from V and 7 bases from J, the gap between germline ends came to 15 bases. Germline V lookup: CDR1 MNHEY, CDR2 SMNVEV (reference sequence). The CDR3 covers 13 residues. The study ran its PCR with 60 Vbeta and 13 Jbeta primers. Repertoires were generated with immunoSEQ multiplex PCR, while TCRdb's copy carries only in-frame clones and drops some. The sample records about 160,000 clones, around 77% being singletons.

The J gene is TRBJ2-7, the V gene TRBV27; D may be TRBD2 (6 bases). The source material was PBMCs. The source is a man younger than 40 in good health and CMV-seropositive. The CDR3, as DNA: TGTGCCAGCAGTCCTACGTCAGCGGGTGAGCAGTACTTC. Amino acid sequence: CASSPTSAGEQYF.